The text below deals with one T cell receptor (beta chain). Germline V gives CDR1 ENHRY, CDR2 SYGVKD. V dropped 2 bases and J dropped 1; count of bases not matched to a gene: 3. The CDR3 consists of 15 residues. The sample originates from a study of blood T cell repertoires in COVID-19. Libraries were prepared by immunoSEQ multiplex PCR; TCRdb keeps only in-frame clonotypes and omits some of them. This table holds 50,000 or so clones, more than 85% found once. Sequencing was carried out using peripheral blood. The receptor was isolated from a man aged 55-75 years with COVID-19, enrolled during active disease. The J gene is TRBJ2-3, the V gene TRBV10-3; the match to TRBD2 covers 7 bases. The CDR3 spells CAISEGRERTDTQYF. The CDR3 bases are TGTGCCATCAGTGAGGGGAGGGAGCGCACAGATACGCAGTATTTT.